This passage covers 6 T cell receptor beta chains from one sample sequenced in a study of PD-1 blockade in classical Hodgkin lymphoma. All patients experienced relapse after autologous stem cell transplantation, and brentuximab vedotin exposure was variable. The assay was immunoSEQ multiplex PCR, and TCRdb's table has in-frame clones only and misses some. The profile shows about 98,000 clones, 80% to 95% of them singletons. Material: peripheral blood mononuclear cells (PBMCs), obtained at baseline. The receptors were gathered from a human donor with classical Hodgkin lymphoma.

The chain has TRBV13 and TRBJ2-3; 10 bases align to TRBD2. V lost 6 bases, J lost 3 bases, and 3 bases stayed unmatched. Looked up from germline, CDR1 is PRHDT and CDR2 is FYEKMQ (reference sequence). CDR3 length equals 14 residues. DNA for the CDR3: TGTGCCAGCAGGTTGGGACTAGCGACAGATACGCAGTATTTT. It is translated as CASRLGLATDTQYF.

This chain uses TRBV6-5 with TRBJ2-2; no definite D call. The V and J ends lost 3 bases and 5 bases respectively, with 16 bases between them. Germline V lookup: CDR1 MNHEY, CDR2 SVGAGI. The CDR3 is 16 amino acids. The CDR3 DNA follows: TGTGCCAGCAGTTATAGCCAGAGTAGACAAACCGGGGAGCTGTTTTTT. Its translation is CASSYSQSRQTGELFF.

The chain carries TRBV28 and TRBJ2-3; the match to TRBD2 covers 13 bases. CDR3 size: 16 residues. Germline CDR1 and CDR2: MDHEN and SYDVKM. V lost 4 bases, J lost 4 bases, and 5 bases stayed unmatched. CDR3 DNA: TGTGCCAGCAGTTACAGGACTAGCGGGAGATCAGATACGCAGTATTTT. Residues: CASSYRTSGRSDTQYF.

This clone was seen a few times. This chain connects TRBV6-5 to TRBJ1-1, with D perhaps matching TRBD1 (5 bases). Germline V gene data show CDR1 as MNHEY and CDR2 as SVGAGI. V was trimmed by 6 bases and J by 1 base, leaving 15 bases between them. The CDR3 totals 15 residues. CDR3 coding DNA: TGTGCCAGCAGGTCCACCGGGACCGAGAACACTGAAGCTTTCTTT. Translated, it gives CASRSTGTENTEAFF.

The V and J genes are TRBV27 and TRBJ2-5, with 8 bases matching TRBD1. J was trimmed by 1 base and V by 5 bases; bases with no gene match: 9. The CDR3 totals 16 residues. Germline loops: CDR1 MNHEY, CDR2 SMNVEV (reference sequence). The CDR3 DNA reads TGTGCCAGCAGTCCGGCGGACAGGGTGGGCCAAGAGACCCAGTACTTC. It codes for CASSPADRVGQETQYF.

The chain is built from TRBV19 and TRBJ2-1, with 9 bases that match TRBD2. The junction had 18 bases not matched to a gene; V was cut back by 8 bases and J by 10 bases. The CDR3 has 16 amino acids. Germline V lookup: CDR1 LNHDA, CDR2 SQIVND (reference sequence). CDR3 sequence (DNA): TGTGCCAGTCGCCCGACCGGGCGGGAGGGCCGGGGAGAGCAGTTCTTC. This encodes CASRPTGREGRGEQFF.